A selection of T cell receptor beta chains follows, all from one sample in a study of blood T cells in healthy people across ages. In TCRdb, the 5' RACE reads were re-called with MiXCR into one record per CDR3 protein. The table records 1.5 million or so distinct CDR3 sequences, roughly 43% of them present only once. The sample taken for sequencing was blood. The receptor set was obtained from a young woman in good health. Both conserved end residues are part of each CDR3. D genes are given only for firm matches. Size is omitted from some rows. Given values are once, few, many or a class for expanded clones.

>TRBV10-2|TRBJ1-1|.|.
TGCGCCAGCGTCAGGGGAAGGAACACTGAAGCTTTCTTT
CASVRGRNTEAFF
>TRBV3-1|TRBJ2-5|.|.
TGTGCCAGCAGCCAAGAGTGGGGGTCCCAAGAGACCCAGTACTTC
CASSQEWGSQETQYF
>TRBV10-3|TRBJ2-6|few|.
TGTGCCACCCAGGCGCTCTCTGGGGCCAACGTCCTGACTTTC
CATQALSGANVLTF
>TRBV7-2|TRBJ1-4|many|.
TGTGCCAGCACACGGACGGGAAATGAAAAACTGTTTTTT
CASTRTGNEKLFF
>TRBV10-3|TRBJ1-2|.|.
TGTGCCATCAGTGATGAGGCGTCTAACTATGGCTACACCTTC
CAISDEASNYGYTF
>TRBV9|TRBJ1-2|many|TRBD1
TGTGCCAGCAGCCCCGGACAGGGTTTCTATGGCTACACCTTC
CASSPGQGFYGYTF
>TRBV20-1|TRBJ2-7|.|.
TGCAGTGCTAGAGGTATCAACTACGAGCAGTACTTC
CSARGINYEQYF
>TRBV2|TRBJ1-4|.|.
TGTGCCAGCAGTGAATGGGTCCCCAGGGGCTACGAAAAACTGTTTTTT
CASSEWVPRGYEKLFF
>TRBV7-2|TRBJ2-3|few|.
TGTGCCAGCAGCTTAACCCACAGGGTGCAAACAGATACGCAGTATTTT
CASSLTHRVQTDTQYF
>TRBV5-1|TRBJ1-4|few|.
TGCGCCAGCAGCTTGGGGGCAGGGGCAACTAATGAAAAACTGTTTTTT
CASSLGAGATNEKLFF
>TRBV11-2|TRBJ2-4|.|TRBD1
TGTGCCAGCAGCCCAGTGACAGGGGCCCCACCTACGATGCAGTACTTC
CASSPVTGAPPTMQYF
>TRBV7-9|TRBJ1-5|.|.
TGTGCCAGCGGGTTTGCGGCAGGGCTTAGCAATCAGCCCCAGCATTTT
CASGFAAGLSNQPQHF
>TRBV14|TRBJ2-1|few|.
TGTGCCAGCAGCCAGTCCAGAGACTACAATGAGCAGTTCTTC
CASSQSRDYNEQFF
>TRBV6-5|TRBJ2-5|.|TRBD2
TGTGCCAGCAGTTACGGTACTAGCGGGGAAGAGACCCAGTACTTC
CASSYGTSGEETQYF
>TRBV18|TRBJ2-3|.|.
TGTGCCAGCTCACCGGCACTAGCCGCAGATACGCAGTATTTT
CASSPALAADTQYF
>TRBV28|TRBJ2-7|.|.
TGTGCCAGCAGTGTACAGAGCCTACCCTACGAGCAGTACTTC
CASSVQSLPYEQYF
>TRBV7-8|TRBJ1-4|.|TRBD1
TGTGCCAGCAGCCCCAGGGGGGCCGGGACAGGGGATAAACTGTTTTTT
CASSPRGAGTGDKLFF
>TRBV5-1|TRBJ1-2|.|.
TGCGCCAGCAGCTTGGGGGTACAGGAGAGCGGCTACACCTTC
CASSLGVQESGYTF
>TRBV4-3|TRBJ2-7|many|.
TGCGCCAGCAGCCAATCGATGGCCTACGAGCAGTACTTC
CASSQSMAYEQYF